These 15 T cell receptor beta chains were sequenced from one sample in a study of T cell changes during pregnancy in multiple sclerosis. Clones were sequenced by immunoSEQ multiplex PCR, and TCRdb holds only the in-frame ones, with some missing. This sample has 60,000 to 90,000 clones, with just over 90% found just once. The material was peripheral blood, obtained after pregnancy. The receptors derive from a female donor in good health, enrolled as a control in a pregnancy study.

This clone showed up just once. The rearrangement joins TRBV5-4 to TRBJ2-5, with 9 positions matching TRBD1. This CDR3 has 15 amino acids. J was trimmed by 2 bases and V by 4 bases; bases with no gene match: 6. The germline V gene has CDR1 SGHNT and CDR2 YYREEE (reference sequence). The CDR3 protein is CASSPYDRGQETQYF. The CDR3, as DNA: TGTGCCAGCAGCCCTTACGACAGGGGGCAAGAGACCCAGTACTTC.

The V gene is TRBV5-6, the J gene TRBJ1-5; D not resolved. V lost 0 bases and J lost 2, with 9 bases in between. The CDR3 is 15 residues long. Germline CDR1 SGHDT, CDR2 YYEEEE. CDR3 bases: TGTGCCAGCAGCTTGGTGCTGGAGGGCAATCAGCCCCAGCATTTT. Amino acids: CASSLVLEGNQPQHF.

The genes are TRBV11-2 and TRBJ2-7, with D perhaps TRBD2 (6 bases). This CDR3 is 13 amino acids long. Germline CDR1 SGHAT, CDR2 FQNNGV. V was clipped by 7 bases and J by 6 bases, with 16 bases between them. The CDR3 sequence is CASTSYYGGEQYF. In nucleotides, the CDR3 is TGTGCCAGCACCTCCTATTACGGGGGCGAGCAGTACTTC.

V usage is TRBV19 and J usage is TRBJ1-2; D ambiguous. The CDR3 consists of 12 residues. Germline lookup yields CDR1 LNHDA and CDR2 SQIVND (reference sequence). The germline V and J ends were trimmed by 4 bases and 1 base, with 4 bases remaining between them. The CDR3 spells CASSTNNYGYTF. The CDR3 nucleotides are TGTGCCAGTAGTACCAATAACTATGGCTACACCTTC.

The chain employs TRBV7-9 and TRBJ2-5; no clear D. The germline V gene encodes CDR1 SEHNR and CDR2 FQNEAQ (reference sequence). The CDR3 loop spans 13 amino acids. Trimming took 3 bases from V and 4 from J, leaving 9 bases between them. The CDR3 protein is CASSFVPRETQYF. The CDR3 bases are TGTGCCAGCAGCTTCGTCCCCCGAGAGACCCAGTACTTC.

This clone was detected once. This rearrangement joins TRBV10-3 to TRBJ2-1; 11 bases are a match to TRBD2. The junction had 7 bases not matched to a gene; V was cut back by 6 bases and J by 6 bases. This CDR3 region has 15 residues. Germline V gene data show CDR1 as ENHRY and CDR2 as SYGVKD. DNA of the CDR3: TGTGCCATCAGAGATACTAGCGGGAGTGGCAATGAGCAGTTCTTC. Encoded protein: CAIRDTSGSGNEQFF.

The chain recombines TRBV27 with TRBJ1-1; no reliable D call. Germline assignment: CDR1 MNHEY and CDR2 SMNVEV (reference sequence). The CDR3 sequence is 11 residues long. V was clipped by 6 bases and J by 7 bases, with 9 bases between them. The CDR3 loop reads CASRFGLEAFF. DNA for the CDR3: TGTGCCAGCAGATTTGGCCTTGAAGCTTTCTTT.

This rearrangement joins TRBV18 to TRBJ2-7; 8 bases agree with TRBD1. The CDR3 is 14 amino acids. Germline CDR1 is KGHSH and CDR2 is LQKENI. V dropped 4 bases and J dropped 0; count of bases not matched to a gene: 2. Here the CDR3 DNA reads TGTGCCAGCTCACTCGGACAGGGCTCCTACGAGCAGTACTTC. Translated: CASSLGQGSYEQYF. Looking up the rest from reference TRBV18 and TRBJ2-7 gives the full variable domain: NAGVMQNPRHLVRRRGQEARLRCSPMKGHSHVYWYRQLPEEGLKFMVYLQKENIIDESGMPKERFSAEFPKEGPSILRIQQVVRGDSAAYFCASSLGQGSYEQYFGPGTRLTVT.

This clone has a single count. For the CDR3, the DNA is TGTGCCAGCAGCCAAGTGGCGGGACTAAGAAATGAGCAGTTCTTC. Its translation is CASSQVAGLRNEQFF. This chain joins TRBV14 and TRBJ2-1, with 7 bases lining up with TRBD2. After removal of 1 base from V and 7 bases from J, the junction contained 7 bases not matched to a gene. The CDR3 has 15 residues. The germline V gene encodes CDR1 SGHDN and CDR2 FVKESK.

CDR3 coding DNA: TGTGCCAGTAGTTCCCTAGCGGGAGTCTACGAGCAGTACTTC. As protein: CASSSLAGVYEQYF. V gene TRBV19 combines with J gene TRBJ2-7; 10 nucleotides match TRBD2. This CDR3 is built from 14 residues. V dropped 5 bases and J dropped 3; count of bases not matched to a gene: 4. Germline CDR1 and CDR2: LNHDA and SQIVND (reference sequence).

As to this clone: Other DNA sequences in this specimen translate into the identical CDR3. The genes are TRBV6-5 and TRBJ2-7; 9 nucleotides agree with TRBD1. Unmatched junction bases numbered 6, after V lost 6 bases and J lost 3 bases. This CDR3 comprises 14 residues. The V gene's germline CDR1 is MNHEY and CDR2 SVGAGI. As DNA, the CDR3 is TGTGCCAGCAGCCCCGGGACAGGGAACTACGAGCAGTACTTC. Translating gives CASSPGTGNYEQYF.

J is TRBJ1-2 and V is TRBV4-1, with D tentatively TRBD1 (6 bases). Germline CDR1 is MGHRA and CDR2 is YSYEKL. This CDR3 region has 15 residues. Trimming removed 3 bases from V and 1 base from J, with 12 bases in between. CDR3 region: CASSHHRTDNYGYTF. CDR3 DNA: TGCGCCAGCAGCCACCATAGGACAGATAACTATGGCTACACCTTC.

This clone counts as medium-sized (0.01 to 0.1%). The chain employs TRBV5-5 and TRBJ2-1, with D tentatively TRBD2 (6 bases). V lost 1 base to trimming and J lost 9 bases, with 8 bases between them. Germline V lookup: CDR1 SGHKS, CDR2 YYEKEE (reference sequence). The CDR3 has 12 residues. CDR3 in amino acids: CASSLWGLEQFF. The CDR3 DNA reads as TGTGCCAGCAGCTTGTGGGGACTTGAGCAGTTCTTC.

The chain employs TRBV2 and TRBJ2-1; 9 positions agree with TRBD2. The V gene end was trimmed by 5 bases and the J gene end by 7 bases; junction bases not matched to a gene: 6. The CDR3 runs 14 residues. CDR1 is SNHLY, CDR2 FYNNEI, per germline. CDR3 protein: CASSQSLAGNEQFF. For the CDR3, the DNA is TGTGCCAGCAGTCAATCTCTAGCGGGAAATGAGCAGTTCTTC.

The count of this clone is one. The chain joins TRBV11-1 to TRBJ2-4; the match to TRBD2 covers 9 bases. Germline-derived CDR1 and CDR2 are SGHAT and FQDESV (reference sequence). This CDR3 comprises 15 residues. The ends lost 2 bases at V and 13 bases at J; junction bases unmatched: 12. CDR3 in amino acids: CASSLSVAGETVQYF. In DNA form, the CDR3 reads TGTGCCAGCAGCTTATCGGTAGCGGGAGAGACGGTCCAGTACTTC. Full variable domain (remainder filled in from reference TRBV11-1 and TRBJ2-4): EAEVAQSPRYKITEKSQAVAFWCDPISGHATLYWYRQILGQGPELLVQFQDESVVDDSQLPKDRFSAERLKGVDSTLKIQPAELGDSAMYLCASSLSVAGETVQYFGAGTRLSVL.